A single sample gave rise to the 8 T cell receptor beta chains below, sequenced in a study of T cells in tumors after PD-1 blockade. The protocol was immunoSEQ multiplex PCR, while the TCRdb copy is restricted to in-frame clones and leaves out a portion. The sample lists 55,000 to 70,000 clones, around four fifths occurring once. Source: PBMCs, taken before anti-PD-1 treatment. The receptors stem from a human donor with basal cell carcinoma.

V is TRBV6-5 and J is TRBJ2-2; 7 bases fit TRBD2. This CDR3 spans 13 amino acids. The junction had 4 bases not matched to a gene; V was cut back by 6 bases and J by 6 bases. The germline CDR1 and CDR2 sequences are MNHEY and SVGAGI. The CDR3 protein is CASSPLAAGELFF. The DNA for the CDR3 is TGTGCCAGCAGCCCGCTAGCGGCCGGGGAGCTGTTTTTT.

This chain joins TRBV27 and TRBJ2-7; 7 bases match TRBD2. Germline V gene sequence: CDR1 MNHEY, CDR2 SMNVEV (reference sequence). The CDR3 extends over 15 amino acids. After removal of 4 bases from V and 1 base from J, the junction contained 7 bases not matched to a gene. CDR3 sequence: CASSSKRGRSYEQYF. The CDR3 nucleotides read TGTGCCAGCAGTTCTAAGCGGGGTAGGTCCTACGAGCAGTACTTC.

This chain connects TRBV5-1 to TRBJ2-5; possible D gene TRBD1, 5 bases. The CDR3 loop spans 11 amino acids. Trimming took off 4 bases at V and 5 bases at J, with 6 bases between the two ends. Germline V gene lookup returns CDR1 SGHRS and CDR2 YFSETQ. The CDR3: CASSPGETQYF. DNA for the CDR3: TGCGCCAGCAGCCCAGGGGAGACCCAGTACTTC.

This sequence joins TRBV30 and TRBJ1-2; D gene unclear. With 5 bases removed from V and 2 bases from J, the gap between germline ends came to 12 bases. This CDR3 has 13 residues. The germline gives CDR1 GTSNPN, CDR2 SVGIG (reference sequence). CDR3 sequence: CAWQSRANYGYTF. In DNA form, the CDR3 reads TGTGCCTGGCAGTCAAGGGCCAACTATGGCTACACCTTC.

V gene TRBV30 combines with J gene TRBJ1-1, with D tentatively TRBD1 (6 bases). This CDR3 has 16 amino acids. The V end lost 3 bases, the J end lost 2 bases, and 19 bases lay between the germline ends. Germline loops: CDR1 GTSNPN, CDR2 SVGIG (reference sequence). This chain's CDR3 is CAWSGGGTGLNTEAFF. In nucleotides, the CDR3 is TGTGCCTGGAGCGGAGGGGGAACAGGGTTAAACACTGAAGCTTTCTTT.

This clone was observed a handful of times. The chain is built from TRBV11-3 and TRBJ2-5, with TRBD1 matching over 11 bases. The CDR3 covers 16 residues. The V gene's germline CDR1 is SGHNT and CDR2 YENEEA. V lost 5 bases, J lost 4 bases, and 9 bases stayed unmatched. In nucleotides, the CDR3 is TGTGCCAGCAGCATGCGAAGGACAGGGGGCGCAGAGACCCAGTACTTC. This encodes CASSMRRTGGAETQYF. Variable domain in full (rest from reference TRBV11-3 and TRBJ2-5): EAGVVQSPRYKIIEKKQPVAFWCNPISGHNTLYWYLQNLGQGPELLIRYENEEAVDDSQLPKDRFSAERLKGVDSTLKIQPAELGDSAVYLCASSMRRTGGAETQYFGPGTRLLVL.

The chain employs TRBV6-6 and TRBJ2-3; 7 nucleotides agree with TRBD2. V dropped 7 bases and J dropped 5; count of bases not matched to a gene: 9. Per the germline V gene, CDR1 is MNHNY and CDR2 is SVGAGI (reference sequence). This CDR3 is 14 amino acids long. For the CDR3, the DNA is TGTGCCAGCACAGCGGGGACCCAGGGAGATACGCAGTATTTT. This codes for CASTAGTQGDTQYF.

This sequence joins TRBV27 and TRBJ1-5; D is unresolved. This CDR3 is built from 13 residues. Germline CDR1 and CDR2: MNHEY and SMNVEV (reference sequence). Trimming took off 0 bases at V and 6 bases at J, with 6 bases between the two ends. The CDR3 bases are TGTGCCAGCAGTTTATCGGGGAGTCAGCCCCAGCATTTT. This gives the protein CASSLSGSQPQHF.